Included here is one T cell receptor beta chain sequence, with context. Its cognate antigen is unknown. The protocol was immunoSEQ multiplex PCR, while the TCRdb copy is restricted to in-frame clones and leaves out a portion. The data contain over 50,000 clones, approximately 84% of them singletons. The sample originates from a study of PD-1 blockade in classical Hodgkin lymphoma. Study-wide context: Nivolumab was administered to patients intravenously at 3 mg/kg every 2 weeks. Study outcomes and limitations: Baseline TCR diversity was reportedly lower in newly diagnosed patients than in healthy donors. It was reported as lower still in relapsed/refractory patients. There was a significant rise in CD4+ TCR diversity by C4D1, with no such rise for CD8+.

This CDR3 has 15 amino acids. The ends were cut back, 0 bases at V and 5 bases at J, with 13 bases in the middle. The germline gives CDR1 MNHEY, CDR2 SVGAGI. The patients all showed relapse after autologous stem cell transplantation, while their brentuximab vedotin exposure varied. This TCR was sampled from a human donor with classical Hodgkin lymphoma. This chain joins TRBV6-5 and TRBJ1-1; D possibly corresponds to TRBD1 (6 bases). Sample: peripheral blood mononuclear cells (PBMCs), taken at baseline. DNA for the CDR3: TGTGCCAGCAGTTACTCGAATAGGGGGAGGACTGAAGCTTTCTTT. Amino acid sequence: CASSYSNRGRTEAFF.